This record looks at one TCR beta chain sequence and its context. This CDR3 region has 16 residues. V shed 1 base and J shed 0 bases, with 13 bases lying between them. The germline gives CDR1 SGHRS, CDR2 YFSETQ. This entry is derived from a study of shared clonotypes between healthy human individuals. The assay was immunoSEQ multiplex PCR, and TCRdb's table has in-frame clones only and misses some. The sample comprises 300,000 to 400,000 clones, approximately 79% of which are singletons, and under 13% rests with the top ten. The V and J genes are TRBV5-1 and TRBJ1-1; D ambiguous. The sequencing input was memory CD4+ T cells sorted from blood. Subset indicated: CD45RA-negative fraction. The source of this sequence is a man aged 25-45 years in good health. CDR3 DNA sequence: TGCGCCAGCAGCTTGAGTATAGGCCAGTTGAACACTGAAGCTTTCTTT. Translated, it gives CASSLSIGQLNTEAFF.